What follows is one T cell receptor beta chain and its context. The authors split each subset's genomic DNA evenly across several immunoSEQ plates. Per the original methods: Junction-only sequences produced by ImmunoSEQ had no quality scores, so filtering differed. Clones were sequenced by immunoSEQ multiplex PCR, and TCRdb holds only the in-frame ones, with some missing. V and J calls and clone size are as listed in that table; D and trimming were resolved from the DNA. The repertoire holds 2,500,000 or so clones, over 85% seen once, with under 0.15% in the top ten. The donors were adults (healthy and HIV-negative) with no recent acute infections or vaccinations. The CDR3 covers 17 residues. Germline values: CDR1 SGHRS, CDR2 YFSETQ. The V end was cut by 3 bases, the J end by 1 base, with 19 bases between. The data belong to a study of shared clonotypes between healthy human individuals.

The receptor was isolated from a man younger than 35 in good health. The sequenced sample was naive CD4+ T cells sorted from blood. The subset here: CD45RA+ positively selected. The rearrangement uses TRBV5-1 and TRBJ1-2, with D maybe TRBD1 (5 bases). CDR3 protein: CASSSFRDGVRNYGYTF. CDR3 DNA: TGCGCCAGCAGCTCGTTCCGGGACGGCGTACGTAACTATGGCTACACCTTC.